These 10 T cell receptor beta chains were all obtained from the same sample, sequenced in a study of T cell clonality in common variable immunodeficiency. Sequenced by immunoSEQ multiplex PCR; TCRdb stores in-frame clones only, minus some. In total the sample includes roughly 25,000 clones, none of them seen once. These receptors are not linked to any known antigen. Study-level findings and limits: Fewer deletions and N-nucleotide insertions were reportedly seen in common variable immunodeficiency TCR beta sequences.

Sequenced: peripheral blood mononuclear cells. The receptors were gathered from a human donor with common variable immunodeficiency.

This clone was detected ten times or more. CDR3 bases read: TGTGCCAGCAGGGGACAGGGTGAGAATTCACCC. It yields the protein CASRGQGENSP. The whole CDR3 region reads CASRGQGENSPLHF. This chain uses TRBV2 with TRBJ1-6; 9 bases map to TRBD1. The read ends 3 residues shy of where the CDR3 ends; the end is completed using the germline J gene. The germline CDR1 and CDR2 sequences are SNHLY and FYNNEI. The CDR3 is made up of 14 amino acids. The V gene end was trimmed by 6 bases and the J gene end by 7 bases; junction bases not matched to a gene: 4.

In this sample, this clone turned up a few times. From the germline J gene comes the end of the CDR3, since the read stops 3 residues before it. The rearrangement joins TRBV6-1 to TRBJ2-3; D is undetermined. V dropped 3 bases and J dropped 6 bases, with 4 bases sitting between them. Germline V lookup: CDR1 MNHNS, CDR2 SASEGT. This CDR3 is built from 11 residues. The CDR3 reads CASSDQDTQYF. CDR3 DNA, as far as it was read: TGTGCCAGCAGTGACCAGGATACG.

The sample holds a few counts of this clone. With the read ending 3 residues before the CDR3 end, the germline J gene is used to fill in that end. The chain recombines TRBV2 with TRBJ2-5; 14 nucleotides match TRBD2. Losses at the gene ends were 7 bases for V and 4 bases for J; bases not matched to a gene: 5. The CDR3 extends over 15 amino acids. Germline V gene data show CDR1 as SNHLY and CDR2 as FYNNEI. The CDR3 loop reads CASTGTSGRRETQYF. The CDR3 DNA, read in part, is TGTGCCAGCACCGGGACTAGCGGGAGACGAGAGACC.

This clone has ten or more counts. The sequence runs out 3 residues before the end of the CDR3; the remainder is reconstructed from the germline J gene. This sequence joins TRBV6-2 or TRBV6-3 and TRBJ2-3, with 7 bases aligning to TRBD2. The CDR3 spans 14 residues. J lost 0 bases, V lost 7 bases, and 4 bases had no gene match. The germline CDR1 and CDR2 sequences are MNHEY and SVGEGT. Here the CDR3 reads CASTAGLSTDTQYF. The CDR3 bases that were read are TGTGCCAGCACAGCGGGGCTAAGCACAGATACG.

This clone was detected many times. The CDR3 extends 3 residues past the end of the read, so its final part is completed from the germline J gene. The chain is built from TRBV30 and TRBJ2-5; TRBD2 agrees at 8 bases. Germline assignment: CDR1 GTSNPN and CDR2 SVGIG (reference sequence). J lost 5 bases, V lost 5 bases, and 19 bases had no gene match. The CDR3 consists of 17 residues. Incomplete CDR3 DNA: TGTGCCTGGGAAAGAGGCTGGCTAGCGGGTGGAAAGGAGACC. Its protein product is CAWERGWLAGGKET. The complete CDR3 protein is CAWERGWLAGGKETQYF.

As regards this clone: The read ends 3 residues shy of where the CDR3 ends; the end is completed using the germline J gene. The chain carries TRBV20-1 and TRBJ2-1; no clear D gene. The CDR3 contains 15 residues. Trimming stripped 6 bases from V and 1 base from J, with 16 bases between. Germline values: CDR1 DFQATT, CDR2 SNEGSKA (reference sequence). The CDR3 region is CSAPSLRRSYNEQFF. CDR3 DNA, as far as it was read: TGCAGTGCCCCCTCCTTACGAAGGTCCTACAATGAG.

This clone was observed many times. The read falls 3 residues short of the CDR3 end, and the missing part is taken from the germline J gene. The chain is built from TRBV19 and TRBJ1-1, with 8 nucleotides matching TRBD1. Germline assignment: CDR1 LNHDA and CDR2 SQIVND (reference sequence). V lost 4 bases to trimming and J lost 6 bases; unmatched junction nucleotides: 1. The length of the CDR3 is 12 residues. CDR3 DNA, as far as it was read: TGTGCCAGTAGTACGACAGGGGCTGAA. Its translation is CASSTTGAE. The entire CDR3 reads CASSTTGAEAFF.

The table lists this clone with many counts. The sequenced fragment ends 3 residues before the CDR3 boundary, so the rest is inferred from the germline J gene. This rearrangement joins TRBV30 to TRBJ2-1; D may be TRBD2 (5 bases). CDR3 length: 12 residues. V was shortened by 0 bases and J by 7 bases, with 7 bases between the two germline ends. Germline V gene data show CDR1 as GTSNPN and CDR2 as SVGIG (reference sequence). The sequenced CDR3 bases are TGTGCCTGGAGTGTACGGGGAAATGAG. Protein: CAWSVRGNE. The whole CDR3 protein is CAWSVRGNEQFF. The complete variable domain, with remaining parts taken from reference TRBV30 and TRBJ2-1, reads SQTIHQWPATLVQPVGSPLSLECTVEGTSNPNLYWYRQAAGRGLQLLFYSVGIGQISSEVPQNLSASRPQDRQFILSSKKLLLSDSGFYLCAWSVRGNEQFFGPGTRLTVL.

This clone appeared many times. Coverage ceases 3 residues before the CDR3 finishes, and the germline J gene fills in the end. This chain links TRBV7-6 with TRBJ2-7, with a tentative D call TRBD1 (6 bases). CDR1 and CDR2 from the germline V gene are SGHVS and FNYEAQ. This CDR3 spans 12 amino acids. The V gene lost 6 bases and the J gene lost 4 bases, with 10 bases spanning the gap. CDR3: CASSPGTYEQYF. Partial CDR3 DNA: TGTGCCAGCAGTCCCGGGACATACGAG.

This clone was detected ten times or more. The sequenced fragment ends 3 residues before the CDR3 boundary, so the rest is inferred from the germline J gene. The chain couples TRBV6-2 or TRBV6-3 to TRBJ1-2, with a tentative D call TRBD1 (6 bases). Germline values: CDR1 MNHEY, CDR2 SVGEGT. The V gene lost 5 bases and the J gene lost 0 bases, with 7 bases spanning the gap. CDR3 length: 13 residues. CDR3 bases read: TGTGCCAGCAGTAGACAGGCTAACTATGGC. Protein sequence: CASSRQANYG. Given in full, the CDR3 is CASSRQANYGYTF.